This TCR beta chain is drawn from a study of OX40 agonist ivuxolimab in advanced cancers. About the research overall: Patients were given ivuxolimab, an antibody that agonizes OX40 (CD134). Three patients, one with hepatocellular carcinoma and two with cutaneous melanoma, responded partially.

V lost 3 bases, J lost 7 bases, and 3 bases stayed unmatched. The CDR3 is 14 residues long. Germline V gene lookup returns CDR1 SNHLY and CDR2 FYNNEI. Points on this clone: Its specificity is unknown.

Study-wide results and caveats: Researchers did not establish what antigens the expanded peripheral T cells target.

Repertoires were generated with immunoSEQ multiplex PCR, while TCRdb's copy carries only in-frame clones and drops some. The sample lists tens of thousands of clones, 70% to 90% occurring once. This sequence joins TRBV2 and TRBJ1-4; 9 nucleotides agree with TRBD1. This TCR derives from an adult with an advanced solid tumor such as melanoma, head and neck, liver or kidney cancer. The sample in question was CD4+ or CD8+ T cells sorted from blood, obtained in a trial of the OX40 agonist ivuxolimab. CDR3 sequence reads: CASSEDRGLEKLFF. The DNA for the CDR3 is TGTGCCAGCAGTGAGGACAGGGGCCTTGAAAAACTGTTTTTT.